This T cell receptor (beta chain) stems from a study of T cells in Graves' hyperthyroidism and ophthalmopathy. Uncontrolled infection, other autoimmune disease, pregnancy and lactation each barred patients from inclusion. A single count supports this clonotype. Germline-derived CDR1 and CDR2 are SGHDT and YYEEEE. Trimming pared 1 base from V and 9 bases from J, leaving 14 bases between. The CDR3 sequence is 13 residues long. The TCR beta CDR3 regions underwent amplification using RNA transcripts as the source. A first-round RT-PCR of the TCR CDR3 used the HTBI primer set. TCRdb re-derived calls from the multiplex PCR reads in MiXCR, one entry per CDR3 protein. The sample shows more than 300,000 distinct CDR3 sequences, about a sixth of them seen only once.

The sample consisted of blood. This rearrangement joins TRBV5-6 to TRBJ2-7; D is uncertain. This clonotype originated in a woman aged 25 to 39 with Graves' hyperthyroidism that later progressed to Graves' ophthalmopathy. CDR3 in DNA: TGTGCCAGCAGCTTGAGGCTAGAAAGGGTGCAGTACTTC. This codes for CASSLRLERVQYF.